Below are 31 T cell receptor beta chains sequenced from a single sample in a study of cytomegalovirus exposure and HLA in healthy donors. In the PCR, 60 Vbeta and 13 Jbeta primers were used. Here immunoSEQ multiplex PCR was the method, and the copy in TCRdb shows in-frame clones only, minus some. The sample records about 92,000 clones, 80% to 90% being singletons. Sequencing used PBMCs. These receptors were taken from a woman between 18 and 29 years old in good health and CMV-seropositive.

This chain uses TRBV5-4 with TRBJ1-1; the match to TRBD1 covers 10 bases. The CDR3 contains 17 residues. Per the germline V gene, CDR1 is SGHNT and CDR2 is YYREEE (reference sequence). V trimming: 4 bases; J trimming: 1 base; junction bases outside the gene matches: 10. As DNA, the CDR3 is TGTGCCAGCAGCCCAAGGGACAGGGGCGCCAAGAACACTGAAGCTTTCTTT. Protein product: CASSPRDRGAKNTEAFF.

The V call is TRBV5-1, the J call TRBJ2-5, with TRBD2 matching over 9 bases. The DNA end lines up better with TRBJ2-7; the J call may be wrong. Germline loops: CDR1 SGHRS, CDR2 YFSETQ. The CDR3 extends over 13 amino acids. The CDR3 DNA follows: TGCGCCAGCTCTAGCGGGAATGAAAACGAGCAGTACTTC. This codes for CASSSGNENEQYF.

J is TRBJ2-1 and V is TRBV10-2; 13 nucleotides align to TRBD2. V dropped 4 bases and J dropped 7; count of bases not matched to a gene: 7. The CDR3 is 16 residues long. Looked up from germline, CDR1 is WSHSY and CDR2 is SAAADI. In nucleotides, the CDR3 is TGCGCCAGCAGTGTACTAGCGGGGGGGGTAGAAAATGAGCAGTTCTTC. This sequence encodes CASSVLAGGVENEQFF.

CDR3 region: CASSLGVSGNQETQYF. Written as DNA, the CDR3 is TGTGCCAGCAGCTTAGGGGTTAGCGGGAACCAAGAGACCCAGTACTTC. The chain employs TRBV13 and TRBJ2-5; 8 bases agree with TRBD2. The CDR3 is made up of 16 amino acids. Germline V gene sequence: CDR1 PRHDT, CDR2 FYEKMQ (reference sequence). Trimming cost V 0 bases and J 0 bases; bases outside gene matches: 3.

The sample holds many counts of this clone. Here the CDR3 reads CASSQGGEVDEQYF. The CDR3 bases are TGCGCCAGCAGCCAAGGGGGGGAAGTCGACGAGCAGTACTTC. This rearrangement joins TRBV4-1 to TRBJ2-7; the D gene is possibly TRBD2 (6 bases). V lost 1 base and J 5 bases, leaving 12 bases between the germline ends. The germline CDR1 and CDR2 sequences are MGHRA and YSYEKL. The CDR3 sequence is 14 residues long.

This clone was seen more than once but under ten times. The chain employs TRBV7-9 and TRBJ2-7, with a possible D match to TRBD1 (6 bases). The CDR3 is 14 amino acids. V lost 1 base and J 4 bases, leaving 11 bases between the germline ends. From germline, CDR1 is SEHNR and CDR2 FQNEAQ (reference sequence). CDR3 loop: CASSLGYGQYEQYF. The CDR3 DNA reads TGTGCCAGCAGCTTAGGCTACGGACAGTACGAGCAGTACTTC.

The chain combines TRBV11-3 with TRBJ1-2, with 12 bases lining up with TRBD1. The CDR3 consists of 17 residues. With V trimmed by 1 base and J by 6 bases, 9 bases remained unmatched. Germline V CDR1 and CDR2: SGHNT, YENEEA. CDR3 sequence (DNA): TGTGCCAGCAGCTTAGGGGCCGGGACAGGGGGCCAGGATGGCTACACCTTC. It codes for CASSLGAGTGGQDGYTF.

The J gene is TRBJ2-7, the V gene TRBV30; D gene uncertain. This CDR3 comprises 14 residues. V lost 0 bases, J lost 10 bases, and 19 bases lay in between. Germline V gene data show CDR1 as GTSNPN and CDR2 as SVGIG (reference sequence). This CDR3 reads CAWSVLPGQPVQYF. CDR3 DNA: TGTGCCTGGAGTGTTCTCCCGGGTCAGCCTGTTCAGTACTTC.

J is TRBJ2-4 and V is TRBV28, with 7 bases fitting TRBD1. Trimming took 6 bases from V and 0 from J; bases not matched to a gene: 5. The CDR3 is 15 amino acids. CDR1 and CDR2 from the germline V gene are MDHEN and SYDVKM. The CDR3 protein is CASRDRQGAKNIQYF. The CDR3 DNA sequence: TGTGCCAGCAGGGACCGACAGGGAGCCAAAAACATTCAGTACTTC.

This clone was detected once. This rearrangement joins TRBV6-7 to TRBJ2-7; D is perhaps TRBD1 (7 bases). TRBV6-7 is given ORF status, its function remaining uncertain. The CDR3 is 14 residues long. Between the trimmed V and J ends, which lost 7 bases and 5 bases, there was a span of 18 bases. CDR3 coding DNA: TGTGCCAGCATCAGGGGGGAATTTAAAGACGAGCAGTACTTC. This codes for CASIRGEFKDEQYF.

The chain couples TRBV27 to TRBJ1-4; no clear D gene. Germline V gene lookup returns CDR1 MNHEY and CDR2 SMNVEV (reference sequence). V was pared by 3 bases and J by 0 bases, with 8 bases between. The length of the CDR3 is 15 residues. CDR3 bases: TGTGCCAGCAGTTTTAGTAGTTCAACTAATGAAAAACTGTTTTTT. Protein: CASSFSSSTNEKLFF.

This chain uses TRBV5-4 with TRBJ2-2; TRBD2 agrees at 8 bases. J was trimmed by 4 bases and V by 2 bases; bases with no gene match: 10. Germline V gene data show CDR1 as SGHNT and CDR2 as YYREEE (reference sequence). The CDR3 runs 17 residues. The CDR3 here is CASSFRIGRESTGELFF. CDR3 bases: TGTGCCAGCAGCTTTCGAATCGGGAGGGAAAGCACCGGGGAGCTGTTTTTT.

The CDR3 sequence is CASSQDMRADTQYF. The CDR3 DNA reads as TGTGCCAGCAGCCAAGATATGCGTGCAGATACGCAGTATTTT. The chain joins TRBV4-2 to TRBJ2-3; D ambiguous. Germline CDR1 LGHNA, CDR2 YNFKEQ. This CDR3 has 14 residues. Trimming removed 0 bases at V and 4 bases at J, with 8 bases between.

The chain is built from TRBV25-1 and TRBJ2-1, with D possibly TRBD2 on 6 matching bases. The CDR3 sequence is 16 residues long. Germline-derived CDR1 and CDR2 are MGHDK and SYGVNS. Trimming stripped 3 bases from V and 0 bases from J, with 12 bases between. The CDR3 region is CASSDGERASYNEQFF. The CDR3 bases are TGTGCCAGCAGTGATGGCGAGCGGGCCTCCTACAATGAGCAGTTCTTC.

This sequence joins TRBV4-1 and TRBJ1-2; no firm D call. The CDR3 is made up of 13 amino acids. Per germline, CDR1 MGHRA and CDR2 YSYEKL. V was cut by 8 bases and J by 4 bases, with 14 bases left in between. CDR3 DNA sequence: TGCGCCAGCCGACTAGCGGGCGCCTATGGCTACACCTTC. Translating it yields CASRLAGAYGYTF.

The chain carries TRBV6-5 and TRBJ2-7; 7 bases are a match to TRBD1. The germline V gene encodes CDR1 MNHEY and CDR2 SVGAGI. The CDR3 consists of 15 residues. The V and J ends lost 0 bases and 3 bases, in that order; junction bases with no gene match: 5. The CDR3 nucleotides are TGTGCCAGCAGTTACTCTGGGACAGCTATCTACGAGCAGTACTTC. Its translation is CASSYSGTAIYEQYF.

V is TRBV2 and J is TRBJ1-6, with 7 bases fitting TRBD1. The CDR3 totals 16 residues. After removal of 3 bases from V and 7 bases from J, the junction contained 9 bases not matched to a gene. Germline assignment: CDR1 SNHLY and CDR2 FYNNEI. The CDR3 spells CASSESGTALNSPLHF. CDR3 DNA sequence: TGTGCCAGCAGTGAGTCCGGGACAGCGTTAAATTCACCCCTCCACTTT.

There are a few counts of this clone. The rearrangement links TRBV4-1 to TRBJ1-4; 8 nucleotides align to TRBD1. From germline, CDR1 is MGHRA and CDR2 YSYEKL. This CDR3 has 14 amino acids. The V and J ends lost 1 base and 10 bases, in that order; junction bases with no gene match: 5. The DNA of the CDR3 is TGCGCCAGCAGCCAAGTACAGGGGGGGGGAAAACTGTTTTTT. Translated, it gives CASSQVQGGGKLFF.

The V gene is TRBV30, the J gene TRBJ2-7; 7 bases are shared with TRBD2. The CDR3 spans 19 residues. V dropped 4 bases and J dropped 0; count of bases not matched to a gene: 21. CDR1 is GTSNPN, CDR2 SVGIG, per germline (reference sequence). The CDR3 bases are TGTGCCTGGACTCGTATCCTTGTAAAGGAGCGGGACCCCTCCTACGAGCAGTACTTC. Protein sequence: CAWTRILVKERDPSYEQYF.

The sample holds a few counts of this clone. J is TRBJ2-7 and V is TRBV5-1; weak D call: TRBD2 (6 bases). V lost 0 bases and J lost 6, with 13 bases in between. The CDR3 is 14 residues long. Germline V gene data show CDR1 as SGHRS and CDR2 as YFSETQ. The CDR3 loop reads CASSLGILAGEQYF. The CDR3 coding sequence is TGCGCCAGCAGCTTGGGGATACTAGCTGGCGAGCAGTACTTC.

There are a few counts of this clone. The V call is TRBV9, the J call TRBJ1-2, with D maybe TRBD1 (6 bases). In germline, CDR1 is SGDLS, CDR2 YYNGEE. Trimming stripped 0 bases from V and 7 bases from J, with 10 bases between. CDR3 size: 13 residues. The CDR3 here is CASSVGGGTGYTF. The CDR3 DNA reads as TGTGCCAGCAGCGTAGGAGGGGGTACTGGCTACACCTTC.

V and J are TRBV13 and TRBJ1-1; tentatively, D is TRBD1 (5 bases). The germline CDR1 and CDR2 sequences are PRHDT and FYEKMQ (reference sequence). Trimming removed 1 base at V and 0 bases at J, with 6 bases between. The CDR3 consists of 14 residues. CDR3 protein: CASSLEGMNTEAFF. In DNA form, the CDR3 reads TGTGCCAGCAGCTTAGAGGGGATGAACACTGAAGCTTTCTTT.

The chain is built from TRBV9 and TRBJ2-7; 10 bases are shared with TRBD2. Per germline, CDR1 SGDLS and CDR2 YYNGEE. The CDR3 extends over 15 amino acids. V lost 2 bases and J lost 5; bases outside the gene matches: 7. CDR3 nucleotide sequence: TGTGCCAGCAGCGTTGGGACTAGCGCTTGGGACGAGCAGTACTTC. It specifies CASSVGTSAWDEQYF.

The chain has TRBV7-9 and TRBJ2-7, with 7 positions matching TRBD2. The CDR3 contains 13 residues. The V gene's germline CDR1 is SEHNR and CDR2 FQNEAQ (reference sequence). The V segment lost 0 bases and the J segment 7 bases; nucleotides outside the gene matches: 3. CDR3 loop: CASSLASGGEQYF. CDR3 nucleotide sequence: TGTGCCAGCAGCTTAGCCTCCGGGGGGGAGCAGTACTTC.

This chain connects TRBV4-1 to TRBJ1-2, with D tentatively TRBD1 (6 bases). CDR1 is MGHRA, CDR2 YSYEKL, per germline. The V end lost 3 bases, the J end lost 9 bases, and 17 bases lay between the germline ends. CDR3 length: 14 amino acids. The CDR3, as DNA: TGCGCCAGCAGCCACGTCCAGGGGCTCTACCGCTACACCTTC. Translated: CASSHVQGLYRYTF.

This chain joins TRBV29-1 and TRBJ2-7, with a weak D call TRBD2 (6 bases). This CDR3 contains 11 residues. Deletions cut 7 bases from V and 2 bases from J, with 9 bases between. Per germline, CDR1 SQVTM and CDR2 ANQGSEA. The CDR3 loop reads CSGGEAYEQYF. The CDR3 nucleotides are TGCAGCGGCGGGGAAGCCTACGAGCAGTACTTC.

This chain links TRBV4-2 with TRBJ2-7, with 11 bases lining up with TRBD2. Germline V gene lookup returns CDR1 LGHNA and CDR2 YNFKEQ. This CDR3 region has 18 residues. V lost 0 bases to trimming and J lost 1 base; unmatched junction nucleotides: 8. The CDR3 reads CASSQDLLAGGRSYEQYF. DNA of the CDR3: TGTGCCAGCAGCCAAGATCTTCTAGCGGGGGGCCGATCCTACGAGCAGTACTTC.

V and J are TRBV4-1 and TRBJ2-7; possibly TRBD1 for D (6 bases). There are 17 residues in the CDR3. Germline assignment: CDR1 MGHRA and CDR2 YSYEKL. V shed 3 bases and J shed 2 bases, with 20 bases lying between them. The CDR3 here is CASSHPTLDRNTYEQYF. CDR3 coding DNA: TGCGCCAGCAGCCACCCTACCCTCGACAGGAACACCTACGAGCAGTACTTC.

This chain links TRBV25-1 with TRBJ2-3, with 10 bases lining up with TRBD2. V lost 1 base to trimming and J lost 1 base; unmatched junction nucleotides: 5. CDR3 length: 17 residues. Germline V gene data show CDR1 as MGHDK and CDR2 as SYGVNS. As DNA, the CDR3 is TGTGCCAGCAGTGAATCCTGGCTAGCGGGAGGCACAGATACGCAGTATTTT. Translating it yields CASSESWLAGGTDTQYF.

The V and J genes are TRBV2 and TRBJ1-2; 9 bases agree with TRBD1. The CDR3 loop spans 18 amino acids. CDR1 is SNHLY, CDR2 FYNNEI, per germline. V shed 7 bases and J 2 bases; nucleotides not matched to a gene: 17. CDR3 in amino acids: CASIPSWLGTGLNYGYTF. The CDR3 DNA follows: TGTGCCAGCATTCCATCTTGGCTGGGGACAGGGCTAAACTATGGCTACACCTTC.

This chain links TRBV5-1 with TRBJ2-3; possible D gene TRBD1, 6 bases. This CDR3 comprises 16 residues. Germline V gene lookup returns CDR1 SGHRS and CDR2 YFSETQ. Trimming removed 2 bases at V and 0 bases at J, with 13 bases between. CDR3: CASSLGFTGSTDTQYF. CDR3 nucleotides: TGCGCCAGCAGCTTAGGGTTCACAGGGAGCACAGATACGCAGTATTTT.